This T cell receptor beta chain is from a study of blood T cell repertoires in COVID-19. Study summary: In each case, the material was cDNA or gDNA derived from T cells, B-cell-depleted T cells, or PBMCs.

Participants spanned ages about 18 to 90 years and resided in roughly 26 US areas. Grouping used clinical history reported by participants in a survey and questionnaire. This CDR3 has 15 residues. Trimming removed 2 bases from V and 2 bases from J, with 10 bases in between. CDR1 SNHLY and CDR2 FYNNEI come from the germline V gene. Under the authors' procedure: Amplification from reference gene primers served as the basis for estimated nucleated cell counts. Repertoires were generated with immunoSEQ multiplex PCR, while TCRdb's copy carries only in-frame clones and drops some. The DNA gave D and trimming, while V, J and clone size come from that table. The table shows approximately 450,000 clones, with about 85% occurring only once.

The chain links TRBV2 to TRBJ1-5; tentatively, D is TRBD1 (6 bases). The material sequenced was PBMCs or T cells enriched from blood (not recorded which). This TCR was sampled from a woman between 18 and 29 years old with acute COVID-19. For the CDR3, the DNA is TGTGCCAGCAGTGAACAGGGGAAAGGCAATCAGCCCCAGCATTTT. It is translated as CASSEQGKGNQPQHF.